The 12 T cell receptor beta chains below were found in one sample sequenced in a study of a mutant IDH1 vaccine in newly diagnosed glioma. Their cognate antigens are unknown. TCRdb's copy holds only in-frame clones and misses some; the assay was immunoSEQ multiplex PCR. The sample carries about 120,000 clones, roughly 90% recorded once. Time point of the sample: week 11, during vaccination. The study gave 300 ug of mutant IDH1 20-mer peptide per vaccine dose, with topical imiquimod. The sample was PBMCs, taken from a glioma patient whose treatment included an IDH1 peptide vaccine. The receptors come from a woman in her forties or fifties with glioma.

The rearrangement joins TRBV30 to TRBJ1-5; weak D call: TRBD1 (5 bases). Germline lookup yields CDR1 GTSNPN and CDR2 SVGIG (reference sequence). This CDR3 has 13 amino acids. Trimming took off 2 bases at V and 5 bases at J, with 10 bases between the two ends. The CDR3 DNA sequence: TGTGCCTGGAGTAGTCAGGGATATCAGCCCCAGCATTTT. Translation: CAWSSQGYQPQHF.

The chain couples TRBV19 to TRBJ2-3; D may be TRBD2 (6 bases). The germline V gene encodes CDR1 LNHDA and CDR2 SQIVND (reference sequence). Trimming took off 4 bases at V and 4 bases at J, with 18 bases between the two ends. The length of the CDR3 is 16 residues. CDR3 coding DNA: TGTGCCAGTAGTACGCCATGGGCGGGATTGCCAGATACGCAGTATTTT. This sequence encodes CASSTPWAGLPDTQYF.

The chain links TRBV11-3 to TRBJ2-5; D ambiguous. The CDR3 totals 11 residues. Looked up from germline, CDR1 is SGHNT and CDR2 is YENEEA. V was trimmed by 3 bases and J by 8 bases, leaving 7 bases between them. This CDR3 reads CASSFWSTQYF. DNA of the CDR3: TGTGCCAGCAGCTTCTGGAGTACCCAGTACTTC.

The V call is TRBV5-1, the J call TRBJ1-1, with unresolved D. The CDR3 is 14 residues long. V shed 2 bases and J shed 0 bases, with 8 bases lying between them. Per germline, CDR1 SGHRS and CDR2 YFSETQ. This chain's CDR3 is CASSFVPVNTEAFF. DNA of the CDR3: TGCGCCAGCAGCTTTGTACCCGTGAACACTGAAGCTTTCTTT.

The V call is TRBV13, the J call TRBJ2-1; 11 bases are shared with TRBD2. This CDR3 spans 17 amino acids. CDR1 PRHDT and CDR2 FYEKMQ come from the germline V gene (reference sequence). After removal of 2 bases from V and 4 bases from J, the junction contained 7 bases not matched to a gene. The CDR3 DNA is TGTGCCAGCAGCTTAAGATTAGCGGGAGGGCCATACAATGAGCAGTTCTTC. Encoded protein: CASSLRLAGGPYNEQFF.

This clone was seen only once. This chain connects TRBV19 to TRBJ2-3; the match to TRBD2 covers 7 bases. The germline gives CDR1 LNHDA, CDR2 SQIVND (reference sequence). CDR3 length: 18 amino acids. After removal of 2 bases from V and 1 base from J, the junction contained 12 bases not matched to a gene. The CDR3 reads CASSIKGRASGRTDTQYF. The DNA for the CDR3 is TGTGCCAGTAGTATAAAAGGTCGGGCTAGCGGCCGCACAGATACGCAGTATTTT. Filled out from reference TRBV19 and TRBJ2-3, the complete variable domain reads DGGITQSPKYLFRKEGQNVTLSCEQNLNHDAMYWYRQDPGQGLRLIYYSQIVNDFQKGDIAEGYSVSREKKESFPLTVTSAQKNPTAFYLCASSIKGRASGRTDTQYFGPGTRLTVL.

A remark on this clone: This specimen includes other DNA sequences encoding the same CDR3. The CDR3 loop is CASSLLSTEAFF. CDR3 sequence (DNA): TGTGCCAGCAGCTTACTGAGCACTGAAGCTTTCTTT. The chain has TRBV7-8 and TRBJ1-1; D unresolved. Deletions cut 2 bases from V and 4 bases from J, with 5 bases between. Germline V CDR1 and CDR2: SGHVS, FQNEAQ. The CDR3 extends over 12 amino acids.

This sequence joins TRBV5-1 and TRBJ1-2, with no clear D. Germline loops: CDR1 SGHRS, CDR2 YFSETQ. V lost 0 bases and J 4 bases, leaving 10 bases between the germline ends. The CDR3 length is 14 residues. The CDR3 is CASSLEAPGYGYTF. The CDR3 DNA sequence: TGCGCCAGCAGCTTGGAGGCCCCCGGCTATGGCTACACCTTC.

This rearrangement joins TRBV6-1 to TRBJ1-6, with 9 positions matching TRBD1. The ends lost 7 bases at V and 10 bases at J; junction bases unmatched: 8. CDR1 and CDR2 from the germline V gene are MNHNS and SASEGT. The CDR3 covers 14 residues. CDR3 DNA sequence: TGTGCCAGCACGAGGGACAGGGTCCGATCACCCCTCCACTTT. Translated: CASTRDRVRSPLHF.

V usage is TRBV5-6 and J usage is TRBJ2-1; D may correspond to TRBD1 or TRBD2 (5 bases each). This CDR3 region has 14 residues. Germline-derived CDR1 and CDR2 are SGHDT and YYEEEE. V shed 2 bases and J shed 5 bases, with 11 bases lying between them. The DNA of the CDR3 is TGTGCCAGCAGCTTTCCGGGACCCCACAATGAGCAGTTCTTC. It yields the protein CASSFPGPHNEQFF.

This clone was recorded once. The genes are TRBV27 and TRBJ2-7, with D hard to call. Germline CDR1 is MNHEY and CDR2 is SMNVEV (reference sequence). The CDR3 sequence is 11 residues long. Between the trimmed V and J ends, which lost 6 bases and 0 bases, there was a span of 3 bases. The chain's CDR3 is CASRDSYEQYF. The DNA for the CDR3 is TGTGCCAGCAGAGACTCCTACGAGCAGTACTTC.

The sample holds one count of this clone. The V and J genes are TRBV6-5 and TRBJ1-5; 7 bases match TRBD1. CDR1 and CDR2 (germline): MNHEY, SVGAGI. V was pared by 4 bases and J by 0 bases, with 3 bases of the junction left unmatched. The CDR3 totals 15 residues. The CDR3 DNA is TGTGCCAGCAGTTCGACAGGGTATAGCAATCAGCCCCAGCATTTT. Protein sequence: CASSSTGYSNQPQHF.